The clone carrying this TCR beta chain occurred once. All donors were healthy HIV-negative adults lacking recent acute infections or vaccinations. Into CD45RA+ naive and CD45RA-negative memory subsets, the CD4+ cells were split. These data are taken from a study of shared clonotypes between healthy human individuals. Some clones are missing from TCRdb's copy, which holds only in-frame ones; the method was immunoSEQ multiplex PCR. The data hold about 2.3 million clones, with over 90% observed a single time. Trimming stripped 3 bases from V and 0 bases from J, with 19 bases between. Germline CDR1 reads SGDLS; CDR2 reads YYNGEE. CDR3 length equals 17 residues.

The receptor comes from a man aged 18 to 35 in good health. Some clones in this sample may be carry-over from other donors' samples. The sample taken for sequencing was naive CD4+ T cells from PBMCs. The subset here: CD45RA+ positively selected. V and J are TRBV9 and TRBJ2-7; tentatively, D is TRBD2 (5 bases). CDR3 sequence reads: CASSGNPLAPSSYEQYF. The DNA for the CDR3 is TGTGCCAGCAGCGGAAATCCGCTAGCCCCGAGCTCCTACGAGCAGTACTTC.